This TCR beta chain was documented in a study of post-analysis software for immune sequencing data. Every TCR beta cDNA library bore unique molecular identifiers. Between roughly 0.9 and 11 million T cells gave rise to 500,000 to 650,000 cDNA molecules. One entry per CDR3 protein results from TCRdb running MiXCR on the PCR reads. The profile covers approximately 150,000 distinct CDR3 sequences, with around 30% appearing a single time and 1.5% taken by the ten largest. Input material: blood. This clonotype was obtained from a girl aged 5-17 years with multiple sclerosis.

CDR3 region: CAISERQGADEQYF. As DNA, the CDR3 is TGTGCCATCAGTGAGAGGCAGGGGGCCGACGAGCAGTACTTC. The J gene is TRBJ2-7, the V gene TRBV10-3, with 8 bases that match TRBD1. After removal of 2 bases from V and 5 bases from J, the junction contained 5 bases not matched to a gene. Germline values: CDR1 ENHRY, CDR2 SYGVKD. The CDR3 runs to 14 residues.